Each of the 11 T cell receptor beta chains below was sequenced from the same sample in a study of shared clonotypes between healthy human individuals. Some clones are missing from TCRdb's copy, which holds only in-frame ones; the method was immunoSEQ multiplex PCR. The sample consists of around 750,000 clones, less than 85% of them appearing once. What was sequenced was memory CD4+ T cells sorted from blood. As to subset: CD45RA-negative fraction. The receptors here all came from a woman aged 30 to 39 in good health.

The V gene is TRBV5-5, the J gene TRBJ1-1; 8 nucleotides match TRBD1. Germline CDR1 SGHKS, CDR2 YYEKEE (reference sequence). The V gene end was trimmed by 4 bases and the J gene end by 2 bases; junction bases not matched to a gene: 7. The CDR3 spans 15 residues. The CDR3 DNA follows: TGTGCCAGCAGCCCTGGACAGGGCCGAAACACTGAAGCTTTCTTT. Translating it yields CASSPGQGRNTEAFF.

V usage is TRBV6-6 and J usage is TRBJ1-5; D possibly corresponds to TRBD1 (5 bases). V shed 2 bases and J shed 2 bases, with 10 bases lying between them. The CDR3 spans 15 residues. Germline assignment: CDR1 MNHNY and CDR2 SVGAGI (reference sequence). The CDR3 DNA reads TGTGCCAGCAGTTACAAGGGACGGGGCAATCAGCCCCAGCATTTT. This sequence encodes CASSYKGRGNQPQHF.

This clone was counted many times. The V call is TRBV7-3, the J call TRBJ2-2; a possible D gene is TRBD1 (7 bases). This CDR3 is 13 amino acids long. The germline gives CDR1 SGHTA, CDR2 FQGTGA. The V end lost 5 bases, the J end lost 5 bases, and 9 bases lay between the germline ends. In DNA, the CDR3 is TGTGCCAGCAGCGCGGGACAGACCGGGGAGCTGTTTTTT. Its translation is CASSAGQTGELFF.

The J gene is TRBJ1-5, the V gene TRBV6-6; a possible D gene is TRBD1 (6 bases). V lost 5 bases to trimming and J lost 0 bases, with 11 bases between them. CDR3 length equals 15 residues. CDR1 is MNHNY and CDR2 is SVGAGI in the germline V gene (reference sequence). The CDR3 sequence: CASSRTEDSNQPQHF. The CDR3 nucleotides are TGTGCCAGCAGTCGGACAGAAGATAGCAATCAGCCCCAGCATTTT.

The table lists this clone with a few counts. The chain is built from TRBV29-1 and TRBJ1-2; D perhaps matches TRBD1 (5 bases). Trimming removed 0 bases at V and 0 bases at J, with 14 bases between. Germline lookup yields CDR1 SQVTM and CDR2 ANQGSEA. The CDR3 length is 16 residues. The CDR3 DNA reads TGCAGCGTTGAAGATGGAACAGGTTTCACTAACTATGGCTACACCTTC. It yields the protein CSVEDGTGFTNYGYTF.

The CDR3 region has the DNA TGTGCCAGCAGCAAACCTAGGCGAGGGGTCGGCTACACCTTC. Its translation is CASSKPRRGVGYTF. The chain joins TRBV21-1 to TRBJ1-2. TRBV21-1 is described as a pseudogene. The CDR3 consists of 14 residues.

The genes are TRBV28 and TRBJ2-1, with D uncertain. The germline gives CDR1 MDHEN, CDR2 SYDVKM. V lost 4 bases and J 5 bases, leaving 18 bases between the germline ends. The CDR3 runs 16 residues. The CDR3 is CASSSPSSIGNNEQFF. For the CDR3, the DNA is TGTGCCAGCAGTTCACCATCCTCGATAGGGAACAATGAGCAGTTCTTC.

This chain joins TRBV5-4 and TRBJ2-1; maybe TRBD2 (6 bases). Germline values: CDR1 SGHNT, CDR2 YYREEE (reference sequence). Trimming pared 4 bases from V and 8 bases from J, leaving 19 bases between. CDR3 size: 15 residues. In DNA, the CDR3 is TGTGCCAGCAGCACGGGACTTCCTTATGGCCATGAGCAGTTCTTC. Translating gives CASSTGLPYGHEQFF.

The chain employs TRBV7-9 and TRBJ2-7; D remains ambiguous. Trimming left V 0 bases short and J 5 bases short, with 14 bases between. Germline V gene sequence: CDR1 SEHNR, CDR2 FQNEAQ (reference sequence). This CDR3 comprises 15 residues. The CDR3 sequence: CASSLAPDPVNEQYF. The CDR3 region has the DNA TGTGCCAGCAGCTTAGCCCCCGATCCTGTCAACGAGCAGTACTTC. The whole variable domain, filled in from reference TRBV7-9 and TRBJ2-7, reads DTGVSQNPRHKITKRGQNVTFRCDPISEHNRLYWYRQTLGQGPEFLTYFQNEAQLEKSRLLSDRFSAERPKGSFSTLEIQRTEQGDSAMYLCASSLAPDPVNEQYFGPGTRLTVT.

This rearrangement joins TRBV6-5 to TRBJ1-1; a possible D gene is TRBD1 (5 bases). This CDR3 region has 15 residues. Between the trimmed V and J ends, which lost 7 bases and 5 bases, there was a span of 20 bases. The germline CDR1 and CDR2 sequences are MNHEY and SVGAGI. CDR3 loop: CASKNEGGDWTEAFF. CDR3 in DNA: TGTGCCAGCAAGAACGAGGGCGGGGACTGGACTGAAGCTTTCTTT.

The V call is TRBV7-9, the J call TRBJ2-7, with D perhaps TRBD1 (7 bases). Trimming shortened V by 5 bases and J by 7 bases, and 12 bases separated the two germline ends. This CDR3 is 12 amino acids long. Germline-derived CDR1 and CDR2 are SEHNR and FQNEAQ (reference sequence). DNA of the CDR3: TGTGCCAGCAGCGCGACAGGGAGGGAGCAGTACTTC. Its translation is CASSATGREQYF.